Below, 19 T cell receptor beta chains from the same sample are listed, as sequenced in a study of beta chain features in type 1 diabetes. cDNA synthesis used the whole RNA isolate, giving expressed TCRB sequences. Assay used: immunoSEQ multiplex PCR; TCRdb lists only in-frame clones, some missing. The sample carries about 19,000 clones, 50% recorded once. Sequenced: stem cell memory CD4+ T cells from blood. These receptors were obtained from a young man in good health.

V usage is TRBV19 and J usage is TRBJ1-2; 9 bases line up with TRBD1. Germline CDR1 is LNHDA and CDR2 is SQIVND (reference sequence). With 3 bases clipped from V and 4 bases from J, the junction kept 6 bases outside the gene matches. This CDR3 is 15 amino acids long. CDR3 nucleotides: TGTGCCAGTAGTATGGGGACAGGGAGAAGCTATGGCTACACCTTC. This translates into CASSMGTGRSYGYTF.

In this sample, this clone turned up a few times. This chain links TRBV10-3 with TRBJ2-7, with 12 bases matching TRBD2. The CDR3 is made up of 13 amino acids. Unmatched junction bases numbered 7, after V lost 10 bases and J lost 6 bases. The germline V gene encodes CDR1 ENHRY and CDR2 SYGVKD. The CDR3 DNA sequence: TGTGCCACCCTTCTAGCGGGAGGGCGCGAGCAGTACTTC. This gives the protein CATLLAGGREQYF.

The chain is built from TRBV9 and TRBJ2-2, with a possible D match to TRBD2 (6 bases). Germline V gene sequence: CDR1 SGDLS, CDR2 YYNGEE. The CDR3 has 15 amino acids. Trimming left V 3 bases short and J 4 bases short, with 13 bases between. CDR3 nucleotides: TGTGCCAGCAGCGGCGGGACGTTCGTCACCGGGGAGCTGTTTTTT. Amino acid sequence: CASSGGTFVTGELFF.

This clone was seen a single time. This rearrangement joins TRBV28 to TRBJ1-2; 9 positions agree with TRBD1. Germline loops: CDR1 MDHEN, CDR2 SYDVKM. V trimming: 2 bases; J trimming: 3 bases; junction bases outside the gene matches: 4. The CDR3 extends over 15 amino acids. In DNA, the CDR3 is TGTGCCAGCAGTTTACCGGGACAGGGCCACTATGGCTACACCTTC. Amino acid sequence: CASSLPGQGHYGYTF.

J is TRBJ2-3 and V is TRBV7-2; 7 bases map to TRBD2. J lost 4 bases, V lost 7 bases, and 14 bases had no gene match. This CDR3 has 16 amino acids. The germline V gene encodes CDR1 SGHTA and CDR2 FQGNSA. The CDR3 DNA reads as TGTGCCAGCAAAGCGGGATCACGACCGGAGGCAGATACGCAGTATTTT. This codes for CASKAGSRPEADTQYF.

This chain links TRBV7-2 with TRBJ2-7; 10 bases align to TRBD1. The V segment lost 5 bases and the J segment 1 base; nucleotides outside the gene matches: 5. Germline values: CDR1 SGHTA, CDR2 FQGNSA. The CDR3 runs 15 residues. The CDR3 sequence is CASSVDRGNSYEQYF. CDR3 nucleotides: TGTGCCAGCAGCGTGGACAGGGGGAATTCCTACGAGCAGTACTTC.

The rearrangement joins TRBV19 to TRBJ2-1, with D perhaps TRBD1 (7 bases). Per the germline V gene, CDR1 is LNHDA and CDR2 is SQIVND (reference sequence). This CDR3 comprises 13 residues. Trimming took 10 bases from V and 1 from J, leaving 11 bases between them. The CDR3 spells CATSGGSYNEQFF. The DNA of the CDR3 is TGTGCCACTTCAGGGGGGTCCTACAATGAGCAGTTCTTC.

The V call is TRBV2, the J call TRBJ1-2, with TRBD1 matching 8 bases. This CDR3 is 14 amino acids long. The germline V gene has CDR1 SNHLY and CDR2 FYNNEI. V lost 2 bases to trimming and J lost 3 bases; unmatched junction nucleotides: 2. The DNA of the CDR3 is TGTGCCAGCAGTGAACAGGGGGCGGACTATGGCTACACCTTC. This sequence encodes CASSEQGADYGYTF.

The V gene is TRBV7-9, the J gene TRBJ1-2, with D maybe TRBD1 (5 bases). Germline V gives CDR1 SEHNR, CDR2 FQNEAQ (reference sequence). Trimming removed 5 bases at V and 7 bases at J, with 17 bases between. The CDR3 sequence is 14 residues long. This CDR3 reads CASSPPIGGGGYTF. DNA of the CDR3: TGTGCCAGCAGCCCCCCCATAGGCGGGGGTGGCTACACCTTC.

V usage is TRBV28 and J usage is TRBJ2-2, with 10 bases aligning to TRBD2. Trimming removed 6 bases from V and 5 bases from J; junction bases left unmatched: 3. The V gene's germline CDR1 is MDHEN and CDR2 SYDVKM. This CDR3 contains 14 residues. The CDR3 loop reads CASSLAGDTGELFF. The CDR3 DNA reads TGTGCCAGCAGCCTAGCGGGAGATACCGGGGAGCTGTTTTTT.

The V call is TRBV7-2, the J call TRBJ1-5; the D gene is possibly TRBD1 (6 bases). Germline V gene data show CDR1 as SGHTA and CDR2 as FQGNSA. The V end lost 1 base, the J end lost 9 bases, and 16 bases lay between the germline ends. CDR3 size: 15 residues. Written as DNA, the CDR3 is TGTGCCAGCAGCTTAGAGGGGGTCAGGGGACGGCCCCAGCATTTT. It codes for CASSLEGVRGRPQHF.

The gene calls are TRBV4-1 and TRBJ2-1; D is undetermined. Trimming cost V 4 bases and J 2 bases, with 3 bases left between them. Germline values: CDR1 MGHRA, CDR2 YSYEKL. The CDR3 totals 12 residues. The CDR3 loop is CASSLTYNEQFF. The CDR3 DNA follows: TGCGCCAGCAGCCTAACCTACAATGAGCAGTTCTTC.

The chain couples TRBV6-5 to TRBJ2-7, with 8 nucleotides matching TRBD1. Germline trimming cut 6 bases from V and 5 bases from J; bases unmatched to any gene: 9. CDR1 is MNHEY and CDR2 is SVGAGI in the germline V gene. CDR3 length equals 14 residues. The CDR3 here is CASRNDRGSDEQYF. The CDR3 nucleotides are TGTGCCAGCAGGAATGACAGGGGATCGGACGAGCAGTACTTC.

The genes are TRBV4-1 and TRBJ2-3, with 11 bases that match TRBD2. J gave up 0 bases and V 4 bases, and 9 bases lay outside the gene matches. The CDR3 is 18 residues long. CDR1 is MGHRA, CDR2 YSYEKL, per germline. The CDR3 region is CASSRGLRTSGSTDTQYF. As DNA, the CDR3 is TGCGCCAGCAGCCGGGGACTCAGGACTAGCGGGAGCACAGATACGCAGTATTTT.

This clone has more than one count but fewer than ten. The V and J genes are TRBV5-1 and TRBJ2-7, with 9 bases aligning to TRBD1. The CDR3 runs to 15 residues. Germline V lookup: CDR1 SGHRS, CDR2 YFSETQ. The ends lost 1 base at V and 6 bases at J; junction bases unmatched: 8. In DNA, the CDR3 is TGCGCCAGCAGCTTGTCTTGGACAGGGGCAGGCGAGCAGTACTTC. Protein sequence: CASSLSWTGAGEQYF.

The J gene is TRBJ2-5, the V gene TRBV6-6, with D unclear. This CDR3 has 9 residues. Trimming removed 10 bases from V and 2 bases from J, with 2 bases in between. The germline CDR1 and CDR2 sequences are MNHNY and SVGAGI (reference sequence). CDR3 coding DNA: TGTGCCACACAAGAGACCCAGTACTTC. This codes for CATQETQYF.

The CDR3 region has the DNA TGTGCCAGCAGCTTATGGGAGAAAGAGACCCAGTACTTC. As protein: CASSLWEKETQYF. V is TRBV7-5 and J is TRBJ2-5; the listed D gene, TRBD2, was not tested against the DNA. TRBV7-5 is termed a pseudogene. CDR3 length: 13 residues.

The V gene is TRBV28, the J gene TRBJ1-4, with a weak D call TRBD1 (5 bases). Germline V gene lookup returns CDR1 MDHEN and CDR2 SYDVKM. The CDR3 has 17 amino acids. The V end lost 6 bases, the J end lost 1 base, and 18 bases lay between the germline ends. The DNA for the CDR3 is TGTGCCAGCAGCATGGTTCCTAGCGGGGGAACTAATGAAAAACTGTTTTTT. Amino acid sequence: CASSMVPSGGTNEKLFF. Together with reference TRBV28 and TRBJ1-4, the CDR3 gives the full variable domain: DVKVTQSSRYLVKRTGEKVFLECVQDMDHENMFWYRQDPGLGLRLIYFSYDVKMKEKGDIPEGYSVSREKKERFSLILESASTNQTSMYLCASSMVPSGGTNEKLFFGSGTQLSVL.

This clone was detected a few times. This chain joins TRBV30 and TRBJ2-7; TRBD1 matches at 10 bases. The CDR3 totals 15 residues. V dropped 1 base and J dropped 9; count of bases not matched to a gene: 12. Germline V gene data show CDR1 as GTSNPN and CDR2 as SVGIG (reference sequence). CDR3 DNA sequence: TGTGCCTGGAGTGACACTCCCCGGGACAGGGGAGCGCAGTACTTC. Translating it yields CAWSDTPRDRGAQYF.